This T cell receptor (beta chain) was documented in a study of CD8+CD57+ T cells in acquired aplastic anemia. Germline loops: CDR1 SGHAT, CDR2 FQNNGV. J gave up 0 bases and V 5 bases, and 10 bases lay outside the gene matches. The CDR3 sequence is 17 residues long. All sequencing subjects had displayed CD8+CD57+ cell expansion on flow cytometry. The use of genomic DNA as template underpinned the TCR beta VDJ and CDR3 profiling. MiXCR was run by TCRdb on the reads, yielding one entry per CDR3 protein. The table includes just over 450,000 distinct CDR3 sequences, around a third detected once. This clonotype was observed a handful of times.

The sequenced sample was sorted CD4+, CD8+, or CD8+CD57+ T cells (not recorded which) from PBMCs. This chain uses TRBV11-2 with TRBJ2-4, with 7 bases aligning to TRBD1. The TCR comes from a human donor with aplastic anemia. The CDR3 is CASSRRTGDLAKNIQYF. The CDR3 nucleotides read TGTGCCAGCAGCCGAAGGACAGGTGATTTAGCCAAAAACATTCAGTACTTC. The full variable domain, rest sourced from reference TRBV11-2 and TRBJ2-4, is EAGVAQSPRYKIIEKRQSVAFWCNPISGHATLYWYQQILGQGPKLLIQFQNNGVVDDSQLPKDRFSAERLKGVDSTLKIQPAKLEDSAVYLCASSRRTGDLAKNIQYFGAGTRLSVL.